This record covers a single TCR beta chain. The data stem from a study of shared clonotypes between healthy human individuals. Background on the study: Each donor had three CD4 naive, three CD4 memory, two CD8 naive and one CD8 memory plate.

Study processing details: Because ImmunoSEQ provided only junction sequences with no quality scores, the filtering differed. Using immunoSEQ multiplex PCR, the repertoire was profiled, and TCRdb retains in-frame clones only, with some absent. V and J calls and clone size are those listed in that table; D and trimming were worked out from the DNA. The sample yields about 2.4 million clones, approximately 94% seen once. The ends were cut back, 2 bases at V and 4 bases at J, with 7 bases in the middle. Per germline, CDR1 SGHAT and CDR2 FQNNGV. The CDR3 has 13 residues. Sequences were obtained from naive CD4+ T cells from PBMCs. Regarding subset: CD45RA+ positively selected. The TCR was taken from a man younger than 30 in good health. Some clones in this sample may be carry-over from other donors' samples. This chain connects TRBV11-2 to TRBJ2-3, with D unclear. CDR3 sequence: CASSLKAADTQYF. CDR3 bases: TGTGCCAGCAGCTTAAAGGCGGCAGATACGCAGTATTTT.